This T cell receptor (beta chain) was captured in a study of blood T cell repertoires in COVID-19 (dated by TCRdb to the early 2020s). Study-level background: Samples from collaborators originated in the United States, Italy and Spain and spanned both the acute and convalescent phases of COVID-19. A freely available public database, intended as a resource for researchers studying the immune response to SARS-CoV-2, is where the repertoires were released. The prospective study material was composed of cDNA or gDNA derived from T cells, B-cell-depleted T cells, or PBMCs. The samples were drawn from two sources: the first 160 participants of the ongoing ImmuneRACE study, and 1,200 or so subjects contributed by 6 global collaborators. Sample metadata almost always included a de-identified subject ID, COVID-19 status, age in years and sex. Where HLA class I and class II types were available, the types were taken from metadata supplied by the sample provider, not from assay-based typing. Deeply sampled blood TCRbeta repertoires from subjects exposed to, actively infected with, or recovered from COVID-19 were included in the dataset.

TCRbeta CDR3 regions were amplified from genomic DNA by means of the immunoSEQ Assay, a bias-controlled multiplex PCR. The study's own analysis went as follows. Within the assay, amplification of reference gene primers was used to estimate how many nucleated cells each sample contained. Sequence reads were collapsed and filtered to measure the absolute abundance of every unique TCRbeta CDR3 rearrangement. Productive Simpson clonality was computed per sample as the square root of Simpson's diversity index over productive rearrangements. TCRdb mirrors the immuneACCESS table, restricted to in-frame sequences. Some clones are absent from its copies; in checked studies, under half trace to an unresolved V gene, and the reason for the others is unknown. The V and J calls and clone size are taken from that table; D and trimming were inferred from the DNA. Here the sample has under 300,000 clones; approximately 84% occur a single time. Roughly a sixth of the sample lies in the top ten.

From a lookup of the germline V gene (reference sequence), CDR1 and CDR2 are SGHKS and YYEKEE. Trimming takes 5 bases off V and 9 bases off J; junction bases not matched to a gene: 6. There are 12 amino acids in the CDR3, from cysteine to phenylalanine inclusive. CDR3 DNA is the only sequence kept; it has 36 bases, read in frame from the first base. In the prospective study, participants were about 18 to 89 years old, resided in fewer than 25 geographic areas of the United States, and were enrolled through a virtual design. To assign participants to cohorts, the prospective study relied on clinical history that participants themselves reported in a screening survey and a study questionnaire. Recovered participants in ImmuneRACE Cohort 3 were defined as having two consecutive negative NP/OP PCR tests, clearance from a healthcare professional, or resolution of symptoms. In the prospective study, whole blood, serum and a nasopharyngeal or oropharyngeal swab were collected from each participant by mobile phlebotomists. Prospective study participants could optionally give additional blood draws and questionnaires over an approximately 2-month period. Before DNA extraction, prospective study blood samples were shipped either frozen or at room temperature.

The paper's findings and limits, for the study overall: How much clinical and demographic metadata was included differed by source and by participant, and the metadata was provided uncurated.

About this clone itself: Its target antigen remains unknown. Base qualities were left out, and no much larger clone turns up one base away.

This clonotype originated in a man younger than 35 who had recovered from COVID-19. The sequenced material came from PBMCs or T cells enriched from blood (not recorded which). Here the chain combines TRBV5-5 and TRBJ2-5; the central 8 bases match TRBD1. The CDR3 reads as follows: CASREDRAPQYF. The DNA reads TGTGCCAGCAGAGAGGACAGGGCGCCCCAGTACTTC.